The 30 T cell receptor beta chains reported below all come from one sample, sequenced in a study of shared clonotypes between healthy human individuals. Only in-frame clones appear in the TCRdb table, and some are missing; sequencing was by immunoSEQ multiplex PCR. The data hold about 2.4 million clones, with 80% to 95% observed a single time. The specimen was naive CD4+ T cells from PBMCs. Subset noted: CD45RA+ positively selected. These receptor sequences come from a young man in good health. Some clones in this sample may be carry-over from other donors' samples.

This clone was seen just once. The chain recombines TRBV5-1 with TRBJ2-6; TRBD1 matches at 10 bases. V trimming: 3 bases; J trimming: 3 bases; junction bases outside the gene matches: 3. From germline, CDR1 is SGHRS and CDR2 YFSETQ. CDR3 size: 16 residues. The CDR3 DNA follows: TGCGCCAGCAGCTCGGGACAGGGGAGTGGGGCCAACGTCCTGACTTTC. Protein product: CASSSGQGSGANVLTF. Together with reference TRBV5-1 and TRBJ2-6, the CDR3 gives the full variable domain: KAGVTQTPRYLIKTRGQQVTLSCSPISGHRSVSWYQQTPGQGLQFLFEYFSETQRNKGNFPGRFSGRQFSNSRSEMNVSTLELGDSALYLCASSSGQGSGANVLTFGAGSRLTVL.

The J gene is TRBJ2-5, the V gene TRBV2, with D hard to call. The germline V gene encodes CDR1 SNHLY and CDR2 FYNNEI. This CDR3 is 13 amino acids long. V lost 7 bases to trimming and J lost 4 bases, with 13 bases between them. CDR3 DNA sequence: TGTGCCAGCACTAGTCTTTCGGTAGAGACCCAGTACTTC. Translated: CASTSLSVETQYF.

This chain connects TRBV7-2 to TRBJ1-4, with 10 bases matching TRBD1. Germline V gene lookup returns CDR1 SGHTA and CDR2 FQGNSA. With V trimmed by 4 bases and J by 7 bases, 3 bases remained unmatched. The CDR3 loop spans 14 amino acids. CDR3 nucleotide sequence: TGTGCCAGCAGCTACCGGACAGGGGGTGAAAAACTGTTTTTT. It is translated as CASSYRTGGEKLFF.

The chain links TRBV7-3 to TRBJ1-1; 7 nucleotides align to TRBD1. Germline loops: CDR1 SGHTA, CDR2 FQGTGA. The CDR3 is 13 amino acids. V gave up 6 bases and J gave up 4 bases; unmatched junction bases: 5. The CDR3 protein is CASSTGVGTEAFF. The CDR3 bases are TGTGCCAGCAGTACAGGGGTCGGCACTGAAGCTTTCTTT.

The CDR3 reads CASRQQTLETQYF. The DNA of the CDR3 is TGTGCCAGCAGACAACAAACCCTGGAGACCCAGTACTTC. The J gene is TRBJ2-5, the V gene TRBV28; D is undetermined. The CDR3 runs 13 residues. The germline V and J ends were trimmed by 6 bases and 5 bases, with 13 bases remaining between them. Germline assignment: CDR1 MDHEN and CDR2 SYDVKM.

Only one count was recorded for this clone. This chain connects TRBV5-1 to TRBJ2-5; D gene ambiguous. Germline V gives CDR1 SGHRS, CDR2 YFSETQ. This CDR3 comprises 14 residues. The V end lost 4 bases, the J end lost 2 bases, and 12 bases lay between the germline ends. The CDR3 here is CASSPTQYQETQYF. DNA for the CDR3: TGCGCCAGCAGCCCGACCCAGTATCAAGAGACCCAGTACTTC.

The rearrangement links TRBV6-5 to TRBJ2-3; perhaps TRBD1 as D (5 bases). With 7 bases removed from V and 0 bases from J, the gap between germline ends came to 11 bases. This CDR3 has 14 residues. Germline V gene lookup returns CDR1 MNHEY and CDR2 SVGAGI. Here the CDR3 DNA reads TGTGCCAGCAAGTCTCAGGGTAGCACAGATACGCAGTATTTT. Protein product: CASKSQGSTDTQYF.

This clone occurred once. V and J are TRBV6-5 and TRBJ2-2; 8 bases align to TRBD2. CDR3 length: 15 residues. The J segment lost 3 bases and the V segment lost 7 bases, leaving 7 bases of the junction unmatched. CDR1 and CDR2 (germline): MNHEY, SVGAGI. The CDR3 reads CASIPVAGHTGELFF. In DNA, the CDR3 is TGTGCCAGCATCCCGGTAGCGGGACACACCGGGGAGCTGTTTTTT.

On this clone: In the same sample, other DNA sequences code for this CDR3. The gene calls are TRBV28 and TRBJ2-2; D call uncertain. This CDR3 region has 12 residues. In germline, CDR1 is MDHEN, CDR2 SYDVKM. V shed 3 bases and J shed 5 bases, with 4 bases lying between them. The CDR3 region is CASSLATGELFF. In nucleotides, the CDR3 is TGTGCCAGCAGTTTGGCTACCGGGGAGCTGTTTTTT.

The V call is TRBV19, the J call TRBJ1-1, with D maybe TRBD1 (6 bases). The length of the CDR3 is 18 residues. Per germline, CDR1 LNHDA and CDR2 SQIVND (reference sequence). V shed 5 bases and J shed 0 bases, with 22 bases lying between them. This CDR3 reads CASSPNRVPILMNTEAFF. The CDR3 bases are TGTGCCAGTAGTCCCAACAGGGTTCCCATACTCATGAACACTGAAGCTTTCTTT.

The genes are TRBV5-4 and TRBJ2-5, with D unclear. The V and J ends lost 0 bases and 5 bases respectively, with 8 bases between them. The germline V gene encodes CDR1 SGHNT and CDR2 YYREEE (reference sequence). This CDR3 spans 13 amino acids. The CDR3 protein is CASSLASKETQYF. CDR3 nucleotides: TGTGCCAGCAGCTTGGCCAGTAAGGAGACCCAGTACTTC.

The count of this clone is one. The V and J genes are TRBV2 and TRBJ1-1; TRBD1 might be the D (5 bases). Trimming left V 3 bases short and J 10 bases short, with 12 bases between. CDR1 is SNHLY, CDR2 FYNNEI, per germline. CDR3 length: 12 amino acids. CDR3 bases: TGTGCCAGCAGTGAGGGGCTACGTGGAGCTTTCTTT. Translated, it gives CASSEGLRGAFF.

The chain uses TRBV4-2 and TRBJ2-3; TRBD2 aligns across 8 bases. Per the germline V gene, CDR1 is LGHNA and CDR2 is YNFKEQ. The CDR3 spans 17 residues. J lost 1 base, V lost 0 bases, and 6 bases had no gene match. The CDR3 is CASSQDHAGGGTDTQYF. The CDR3, as DNA: TGTGCCAGCAGCCAAGATCATGCGGGAGGTGGCACAGATACGCAGTATTTT.

The J gene is TRBJ1-2, the V gene TRBV21-1. TRBV21-1 is labeled a pseudogene. This CDR3 region has 12 residues. The CDR3, as DNA: TGTGCCAGCAGCAAAGGGGGGTGCGGCTACACCTTC. As protein: CASSKGGCGYTF.

The chain employs TRBV27 and TRBJ2-7; a weak D match, TRBD2 (6 bases). V was clipped by 3 bases and J by 0 bases, with 12 bases between them. This CDR3 contains 15 residues. CDR1 is MNHEY and CDR2 is SMNVEV in the germline V gene (reference sequence). This chain's CDR3 is CASSLTAGNSYEQYF. The CDR3 region has the DNA TGTGCCAGCAGTTTGACGGCGGGGAACTCCTACGAGCAGTACTTC.

This chain joins TRBV7-9 and TRBJ1-4; D might be TRBD1 (6 bases). Germline loops: CDR1 SEHNR, CDR2 FQNEAQ (reference sequence). Trimming removed 5 bases at V and 8 bases at J, with 18 bases between. The CDR3 has 15 amino acids. The CDR3 protein is CASSLGTGGGEKLFF. In nucleotides, the CDR3 is TGTGCCAGCAGCCTCGGGACGGGAGGGGGAGAAAAACTGTTTTTT.

The chain combines TRBV12-1 with TRBJ2-5; the table calls TRBD2, which could not be checked here. TRBV12-1 corresponds to a pseudogene. The CDR3 length is 16 residues. CDR3 in amino acids: CASSFELAGAGETQYF. The CDR3 nucleotides are TGTGCCAGCAGCTTTGAGCTAGCGGGAGCGGGGGAGACCCAGTACTTC.

The chain uses TRBV18 and TRBJ2-5; 10 nucleotides agree with TRBD1. The CDR3 consists of 16 residues. The J segment lost 6 bases and the V segment lost 3 bases, leaving 10 bases of the junction unmatched. CDR1 and CDR2 from the germline V gene are KGHSH and LQKENI. The CDR3: CASSPAGTGVGQTQYF. The CDR3 DNA reads as TGTGCCAGCTCACCCGCCGGGACAGGGGTGGGGCAGACCCAGTACTTC.

The chain combines TRBV27 with TRBJ1-2; 8 nucleotides line up with TRBD1. The germline CDR1 and CDR2 sequences are MNHEY and SMNVEV (reference sequence). This CDR3 has 14 amino acids. V lost 6 bases and J lost 4; bases outside the gene matches: 7. The CDR3 nucleotides are TGTGCCAGCAGAACCCCGGGACAGGTCTATGGCTACACCTTC. Residues: CASRTPGQVYGYTF.

The chain uses TRBV19 and TRBJ2-3; 9 nucleotides match TRBD2. This CDR3 is built from 15 residues. The V gene's germline CDR1 is LNHDA and CDR2 SQIVND (reference sequence). Trimming at V came to 6 bases and at J to 2 bases, leaving 6 bases not matched to a gene. The CDR3 nucleotides read TGTGCCAGTAGCCGGACTAGCGCGTTCACAGATACGCAGTATTTT. It translates to CASSRTSAFTDTQYF.

The V call is TRBV7-2, the J call TRBJ2-2; 11 bases are shared with TRBD2. The ends lost 6 bases at V and 1 base at J; junction bases unmatched: 4. Germline CDR1 reads SGHTA; CDR2 reads FQGNSA. The CDR3 loop spans 16 amino acids. CDR3 protein: CASSPTSGMNTGELFF. The CDR3 bases are TGTGCCAGCAGTCCGACTAGCGGGATGAACACCGGGGAGCTGTTTTTT. The variable domain in full, with the rest retrieved from reference TRBV7-2 and TRBJ2-2, is GAGVSQSPSNKVTEKGKDVELRCDPISGHTALYWYRQSLGQGLEFLIYFQGNSAPDKSGLPSDRFSAERTGGSVSTLTIQRTQQEDSAVYLCASSPTSGMNTGELFFGEGSRLTVL.

The chain joins TRBV29-1 to TRBJ1-2; D remains unclear. Germline assignment: CDR1 SQVTM and CDR2 ANQGSEA. V was cut by 3 bases and J by 7 bases, with 15 bases left in between. This CDR3 region has 13 residues. The CDR3 DNA sequence: TGCAGCGTTGAGGGTGGATCCAAGGGTGGCTACACCTTC. Encoded protein: CSVEGGSKGGYTF.

This clone occurred a few times. This CDR3 is missing its conserved last phenylalanine or tryptophan, likely due to a read error. No DNA is shown, since the ends of the CDR3 on it are uncertain; the CDR3 is the one TCRdb lists. The rearrangement uses TRBV5-1 and TRBJ1-1. The CDR3 totals 10 residues, both ends included. The germline V gene has CDR1 SGHRS and CDR2 YFSETQ. The chain's CDR3 is CASTLPRGWE.

The chain carries TRBV5-1 and TRBJ2-2; D is perhaps TRBD1 or TRBD2 (5 bases each). Looked up from germline, CDR1 is SGHRS and CDR2 is YFSETQ. The CDR3 is 14 residues long. V lost 9 bases and J lost 6, with 18 bases in between. CDR3 sequence (DNA): TGCGCCACCAAACCCGGGGCGGTACCCGGGGAGCTGTTTTTT. Translated: CATKPGAVPGELFF.

V gene TRBV2 combines with J gene TRBJ2-5; 8 nucleotides line up with TRBD2. The CDR3 totals 12 residues. The germline CDR1 and CDR2 sequences are SNHLY and FYNNEI. J lost 6 bases, V lost 7 bases, and 4 bases had no gene match. This CDR3 reads CASTEREKTQYF. In DNA form, the CDR3 reads TGTGCCAGCACTGAGCGGGAGAAGACCCAGTACTTC.

This chain links TRBV30 with TRBJ1-3; 8 bases line up with TRBD1. Germline V gene sequence: CDR1 GTSNPN, CDR2 SVGIG (reference sequence). V was pared by 3 bases and J by 3 bases, with 1 base of the junction left unmatched. This CDR3 is 13 amino acids long. CDR3 DNA sequence: TGTGCCTGGAGCGGGACAGGTGGAAACACCATATATTTT. It codes for CAWSGTGGNTIYF.

The genes are TRBV6-1 and TRBJ2-7; 8 nucleotides agree with TRBD1. Germline CDR1 MNHNS, CDR2 SASEGT. With 2 bases clipped from V and 6 bases from J, the junction kept 9 bases outside the gene matches. This CDR3 is 15 amino acids long. The CDR3 sequence is CASSERQGAPSEQYF. The DNA of the CDR3 is TGTGCCAGCAGTGAAAGGCAGGGGGCTCCAAGCGAGCAGTACTTC.

V usage is TRBV19 and J usage is TRBJ2-5; D is uncertain. Trimming took 6 bases from V and 5 from J, leaving 13 bases between them. Germline assignment: CDR1 LNHDA and CDR2 SQIVND (reference sequence). The CDR3 is 13 amino acids. CDR3 sequence (DNA): TGTGCCAGTAGAGGACGGGTGGTGGAGACCCAGTACTTC. Amino acids: CASRGRVVETQYF.

This clone appeared a single time. The V and J genes are TRBV9 and TRBJ2-1, with 12 bases fitting TRBD2. The CDR3 runs 17 residues. Trimming took 0 bases from V and 3 from J; bases not matched to a gene: 4. Germline CDR1 and CDR2: SGDLS and YYNGEE. The DNA of the CDR3 is TGTGCCAGCAGCGTAGCTAGCGGGAGGGCCTTCTACAATGAGCAGTTCTTC. Protein: CASSVASGRAFYNEQFF.

V usage is TRBV4-1 and J usage is TRBJ2-7; TRBD2 matches 8 bases. CDR1 and CDR2 (germline): MGHRA, YSYEKL. Trimming cost V 1 base and J 4 bases; bases outside gene matches: 18. CDR3 length equals 19 residues. CDR3 nucleotide sequence: TGCGCCAGCAGCCAAGGCCACGGGGCGGGAGGTTCCCTTGGGTACGAGCAGTACTTC. It translates to CASSQGHGAGGSLGYEQYF.